This T cell receptor beta chain is from a study of T cell changes during pregnancy in multiple sclerosis. Germline V gene data show CDR1 as SGDLS and CDR2 as YYNGEE. Deletions cut 3 bases from V and 4 bases from J, with 14 bases between. The CDR3 has 15 residues. This clone occurred once. Here immunoSEQ multiplex PCR was the method, and the copy in TCRdb shows in-frame clones only, minus some. Of under 70,000 clones in the sample, about 90% were seen once. The genes are TRBV9 and TRBJ1-3; a possible D gene is TRBD1 (6 bases). The sample was CD4+ T cells from peripheral blood mononuclear cells, taken after pregnancy. This receptor was identified in a female donor with multiple sclerosis, enrolled in a pregnancy study. CDR3 DNA: TGTGCCAGCAGCGCCAGAATAGGGACAGGAAACACCATATATTTT. Its protein product is CASSARIGTGNTIYF.